These T cell receptor beta chains were read from a single sample in a study of early T cells in non-severe SARS-CoV-2 infection. From the 5' RACE reads, TCRdb called clonotypes with MiXCR, one entry per CDR3 protein. The sample includes about 27,000 distinct CDR3 sequences, about 5% of them seen just once. The sample taken for sequencing was whole blood. All receptors derive from an adult who was a healthcare worker with PCR-confirmed SARS-CoV-2 infection or an uninfected control (not recorded which). The CDR3 runs from the conserved cysteine through the conserved F or W. Each record gives: J gene, V gene, clone size, D gene, CDR3 protein, CDR3 DNA. A D gene is named only where the DNA matches it firmly. Clone sizes are given selectively: once, few, many, or a class where the clone is expanded.

J: TRBJ1-1; V: TRBV6-2/TRBV6-3; size: few; D: NA; CDR3: CASSPRQAVNTEAFF; DNA: TGTGCCAGCAGTCCACGACAGGCTGTGAACACTGAAGCTTTCTTT
J: TRBJ1-5; V: TRBV2; size: NA; D: TRBD1; CDR3: CASRGDSQNQPQHF; DNA: TGTGCCAGCAGGGGGGACAGTCAAAATCAGCCCCAGCATTTT
J: TRBJ1-4; V: TRBV6-1; size: many; D: NA; CDR3: CASSFSARTSGEKLFF; DNA: TGTGCCAGCAGTTTCTCCGCCCGCACAAGCGGTGAAAAACTGTTTTTT
J: TRBJ2-5; V: TRBV5-1; size: NA; D: NA; CDR3: CASSLEGAGIETQYF; DNA: TGCGCCAGCAGCCTCGAAGGGGCCGGAATAGAGACCCAGTACTTC
J: TRBJ2-2; V: TRBV29-1; size: few; D: TRBD1; CDR3: CSVEDTGTGRGAGELFF; DNA: TGCAGCGTTGAAGATACCGGGACAGGGAGAGGGGCCGGGGAGCTGTTTTTT
J: TRBJ1-1; V: TRBV27; size: many; D: NA; CDR3: CASSSGFPNTEAFF; DNA: TGTGCCAGCAGTTCTGGTTTTCCGAACACTGAAGCTTTCTTT
J: TRBJ2-2; V: TRBV28; size: NA; D: NA; CDR3: CASTGANTGELFF; DNA: TGTGCCAGCACCGGCGCGAACACCGGGGAGCTGTTTTTT
J: TRBJ2-5; V: TRBV2; size: few; D: TRBD1; CDR3: CASSPFGQGRIQETQYF; DNA: TGTGCCAGCAGCCCTTTTGGACAGGGCCGAATACAAGAGACCCAGTACTTC
J: TRBJ2-2; V: TRBV10-2; size: many; D: NA; CDR3: CASSESTNTGELFF; DNA: TGCGCCAGCAGTGAGTCCACTAACACCGGGGAGCTGTTTTTT
J: TRBJ2-3; V: TRBV5-8; size: NA; D: NA; CDR3: CASSLNPQSTDTQYF; DNA: TGTGCCAGCAGCTTAAACCCACAGAGCACAGATACGCAGTATTTT
J: TRBJ1-2; V: TRBV28; size: few; D: NA; CDR3: CASSRDNNYGYTF; DNA: TGTGCCAGCAGTCGGGACAATAACTATGGCTACACCTTC
J: TRBJ2-2; V: TRBV7-2; size: few; D: NA; CDR3: CASSLVGSQNTGELFF; DNA: TGTGCCAGCAGCTTAGTGGGGTCCCAAAACACCGGGGAGCTGTTTTTT
J: TRBJ2-2; V: TRBV2; size: many; D: TRBD1; CDR3: CASTSGQGLNTGELFF; DNA: TGTGCCAGCACCTCCGGACAGGGGCTTAACACCGGGGAGCTGTTTTTT
J: TRBJ2-3; V: TRBV5-6; size: few; D: NA; CDR3: CASCQQGGDTQYF; DNA: TGTGCCAGCTGCCAACAGGGAGGAGATACGCAGTATTTT
J: TRBJ1-2; V: TRBV6-5; size: many; D: NA; CDR3: CASTTSTAGGGYGYTF; DNA: TGTGCCAGCACCACATCAACTGCTGGGGGGGGCTATGGCTACACCTTC
J: TRBJ1-4; V: TRBV27; size: NA; D: NA; CDR3: CASSLDLGTTNEKLFF; DNA: TGTGCCAGCAGTTTAGATCTAGGGACAACTAATGAAAAACTGTTTTTT
J: TRBJ2-3; V: TRBV24-1; size: many; D: TRBD2; CDR3: CATSRGGSGNTDTQYF; DNA: TGTGCCACTAGCCGGGGGGGTAGCGGGAACACAGATACGCAGTATTTT
J: TRBJ1-5; V: TRBV25-1; size: NA; D: NA; CDR3: CASKGGDSNQPQHF; DNA: TGTGCCAGCAAGGGGGGTGATAGCAATCAGCCCCAGCATTTT
J: TRBJ2-5; V: TRBV7-2; size: many; D: NA; CDR3: CASSPAQETQYF; DNA: TGTGCCAGCAGCCCGGCTCAAGAGACCCAGTACTTC
J: TRBJ2-3; V: TRBV6-6; size: once; D: NA; CDR3: CASSYEAGGDTQYF; DNA: TGTGCCAGCAGTTACGAGGCAGGTGGAGATACGCAGTATTTT
J: TRBJ2-7; V: TRBV9; size: medium-sized; D: NA; CDR3: CASRDTGLGRYEQYF; DNA: TGTGCCAGCAGAGATACAGGGTTGGGAAGGTACGAGCAGTACTTC
J: TRBJ2-2; V: TRBV4-3; size: many; D: TRBD2; CDR3: CASGVAGVSTGELFF; DNA: TGCGCCAGCGGGGTAGCGGGAGTTAGTACCGGGGAGCTGTTTTTT
J: TRBJ1-5; V: TRBV2; size: few; D: NA; CDR3: CASSEYRAADQPQHF; DNA: TGTGCCAGCAGTGAGTACAGGGCCGCCGATCAGCCCCAGCATTTT
J: TRBJ2-3; V: TRBV5-1; size: NA; D: NA; CDR3: CASRGGGSSTDTQYF; DNA: TGCGCCAGCAGGGGTGGCGGATCGAGCACAGATACGCAGTATTTT
J: TRBJ1-4; V: TRBV20-1; size: NA; D: NA; CDR3: CSARVGGGPNEKLFF; DNA: TGCAGTGCTAGAGTTGGCGGGGGACCTAATGAAAAACTGTTTTTT
J: TRBJ1-2; V: TRBV5-6; size: many; D: NA; CDR3: CASSPSADSYYGYTF; DNA: TGTGCCAGCAGCCCATCAGCGGACAGCTACTATGGCTACACCTTC
J: TRBJ2-2; V: TRBV6-2/TRBV6-3; size: many; D: NA; CDR3: CATINGGSYTGELFF; DNA: TGTGCCACCATCAACGGGGGCAGCTACACCGGGGAGCTGTTTTTT
J: TRBJ2-1; V: TRBV29-1; size: many; D: TRBD2; CDR3: CSVWGEGQNNEQFF; DNA: TGCAGCGTTTGGGGGGAGGGCCAAAACAATGAGCAGTTCTTC
J: TRBJ1-4; V: TRBV30; size: many; D: TRBD1; CDR3: CAWSFWTGREELFF; DNA: TGTGCCTGGAGTTTTTGGACAGGGCGAGAAGAACTGTTTTTT
J: TRBJ2-1; V: TRBV11-2; size: many; D: NA; CDR3: CASSTRSLHEQFF; DNA: TGTGCCAGCAGCACCAGGTCTCTCCATGAGCAGTTCTTC
J: TRBJ2-3; V: TRBV11-2; size: many; D: TRBD1; CDR3: CASSGGQGSVTDTQYF; DNA: TGTGCCAGCAGCGGAGGACAGGGATCGGTCACAGATACGCAGTATTTT
J: TRBJ2-1; V: TRBV11-2; size: NA; D: TRBD1; CDR3: CASSLYPRDRGHEQFF; DNA: TGTGCCAGCAGCCTCTACCCCCGGGACAGGGGCCATGAGCAGTTCTTC
J: TRBJ2-5; V: TRBV11-2; size: many; D: NA; CDR3: CASSLSPGEETQYF; DNA: TGTGCCAGCAGCTTAAGTCCGGGGGAAGAGACCCAGTACTTC
J: TRBJ2-7; V: TRBV4-3; size: medium-sized; D: NA; CDR3: CASSQDYRLYYEQYF; DNA: TGCGCCAGCAGCCAAGATTACAGGTTGTACTACGAGCAGTACTTC
J: TRBJ2-3; V: TRBV29-1; size: NA; D: TRBD2; CDR3: CSVLDKAGVTDTQYF; DNA: TGCAGCGTTCTGGATAAGGCGGGAGTCACAGATACGCAGTATTTT
J: TRBJ2-1; V: TRBV7-8; size: NA; D: TRBD2; CDR3: CASSLGGSGRYNEQFF; DNA: TGTGCCAGCAGCTTAGGGGGTAGCGGGCGTTACAATGAGCAGTTCTTC
J: TRBJ2-3; V: TRBV11-2; size: few; D: TRBD2; CDR3: CASRRASGDTHTQYF; DNA: TGTGCCAGCAGAAGGGCTAGCGGGGATACTCATACGCAGTATTTT
J: TRBJ2-7; V: TRBV27; size: many; D: NA; CDR3: CASSFLAGRGEQYF; DNA: TGTGCCAGCAGTTTTCTAGCCGGCCGGGGCGAGCAGTACTTC
J: TRBJ2-1; V: TRBV20-1; size: many; D: NA; CDR3: CSAPSLNNEQFF; DNA: TGCAGTGCCCCCAGCTTGAACAATGAGCAGTTCTTC
J: TRBJ2-7; V: TRBV4-3; size: many; D: TRBD1; CDR3: CASGTGTGYDEQYF; DNA: TGCGCCAGCGGAACCGGGACAGGGTACGACGAGCAGTACTTC
J: TRBJ1-6; V: TRBV5-5; size: many; D: TRBD1; CDR3: CASSIRTGTGDYNSPLHF; DNA: TGTGCCAGCAGCATAAGAACCGGGACAGGGGATTATAATTCACCCCTCCACTTT
J: TRBJ1-4; V: TRBV7-8; size: few; D: NA; CDR3: CASSLRFYGTATNEKLFF; DNA: TGTGCCAGCAGCTTACGTTTTTATGGGACTGCAACTAATGAAAAACTGTTTTTT
J: TRBJ1-1; V: TRBV20-1; size: few; D: TRBD1; CDR3: CSAPNTGGTEAFF; DNA: TGCAGTGCTCCGAATACAGGGGGAACTGAAGCTTTCTTT
J: TRBJ1-2; V: TRBV18; size: NA; D: NA; CDR3: CASSSNYGYTF; DNA: TGTGCCAGCTCCAGTAATTATGGCTACACCTTC
J: TRBJ2-3; V: TRBV5-1; size: NA; D: NA; CDR3: CASSSADRLTDTQYF; DNA: TGCGCCAGCAGCTCTGCCGACAGACTCACAGATACGCAGTATTTT
J: TRBJ2-1; V: TRBV5-1; size: many; D: NA; CDR3: CASSLAQRTDNEQFF; DNA: TGCGCCAGCAGCTTGGCGCAGAGAACAGACAATGAGCAGTTCTTC
J: TRBJ1-1; V: TRBV28; size: medium-sized; D: TRBD1; CDR3: CASSSGTVTEAFF; DNA: TGTGCCAGCAGTTCCGGGACAGTCACTGAAGCTTTCTTT